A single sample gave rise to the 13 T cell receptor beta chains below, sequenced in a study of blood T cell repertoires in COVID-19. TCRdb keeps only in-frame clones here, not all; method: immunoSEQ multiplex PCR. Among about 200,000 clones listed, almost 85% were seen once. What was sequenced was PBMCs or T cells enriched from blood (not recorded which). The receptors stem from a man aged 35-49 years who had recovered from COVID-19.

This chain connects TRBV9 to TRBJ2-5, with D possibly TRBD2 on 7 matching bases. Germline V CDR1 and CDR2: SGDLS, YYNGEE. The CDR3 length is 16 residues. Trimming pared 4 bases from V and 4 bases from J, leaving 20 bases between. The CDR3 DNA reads TGTGCCAGCAGCCCTGGGAGGGGACAAAGGGGAGAGACCCAGTACTTC. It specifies CASSPGRGQRGETQYF.

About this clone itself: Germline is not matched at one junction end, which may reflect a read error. CDR3 nucleotide sequence: TGTGCCAGCGGTGAAGGGAGTAACTATGGCTACACCTTC. As protein: CASGEGSNYGYTF. The chain combines TRBV2 with TRBJ1-2; D gene uncertain. Per the germline V gene, CDR1 is SNHLY and CDR2 is FYNNEI. The CDR3 runs 13 residues.

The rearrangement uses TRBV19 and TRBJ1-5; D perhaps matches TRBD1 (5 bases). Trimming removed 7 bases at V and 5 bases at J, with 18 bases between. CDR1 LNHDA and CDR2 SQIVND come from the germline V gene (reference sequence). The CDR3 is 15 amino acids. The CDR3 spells CASTPGGSPYQPQHF. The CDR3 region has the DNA TGTGCCAGTACCCCCGGGGGGTCGCCCTATCAGCCCCAGCATTTT.

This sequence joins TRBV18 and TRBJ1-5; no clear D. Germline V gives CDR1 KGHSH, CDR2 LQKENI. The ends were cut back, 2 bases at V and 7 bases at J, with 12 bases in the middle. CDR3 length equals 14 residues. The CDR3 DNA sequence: TGTGCCAGCTCACCAACGAGGAACAACCAGCCCCAGCATTTT. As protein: CASSPTRNNQPQHF.

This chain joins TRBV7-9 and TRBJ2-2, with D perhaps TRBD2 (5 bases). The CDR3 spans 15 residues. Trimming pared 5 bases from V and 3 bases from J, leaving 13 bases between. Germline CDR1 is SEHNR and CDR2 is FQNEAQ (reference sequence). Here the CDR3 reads CASSPPDSYTGELFF. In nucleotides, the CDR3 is TGTGCCAGCAGCCCACCGGACTCCTACACCGGGGAGCTGTTTTTT.

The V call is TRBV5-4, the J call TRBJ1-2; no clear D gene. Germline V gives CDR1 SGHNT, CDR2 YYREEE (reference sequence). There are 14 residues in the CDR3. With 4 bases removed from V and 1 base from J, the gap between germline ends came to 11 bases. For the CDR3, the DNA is TGTGCCAGCAGCGCGAGGGCGGGTAACTATGGCTACACCTTC. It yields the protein CASSARAGNYGYTF.

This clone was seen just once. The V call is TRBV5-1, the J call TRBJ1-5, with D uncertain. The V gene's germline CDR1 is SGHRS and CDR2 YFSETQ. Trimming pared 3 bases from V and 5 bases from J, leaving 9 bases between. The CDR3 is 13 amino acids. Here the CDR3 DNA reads TGCGCCAGCAGCTGGGGAGTGGATCAGCCCCAGCATTTT. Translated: CASSWGVDQPQHF.

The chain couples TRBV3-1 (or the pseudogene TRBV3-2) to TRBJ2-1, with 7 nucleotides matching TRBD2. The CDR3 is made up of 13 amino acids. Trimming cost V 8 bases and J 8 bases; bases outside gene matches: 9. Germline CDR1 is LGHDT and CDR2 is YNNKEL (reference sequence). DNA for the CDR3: TGTGCCAGCCGGGACTACCGTAACGATGAGCAGTTCTTC. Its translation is CASRDYRNDEQFF.

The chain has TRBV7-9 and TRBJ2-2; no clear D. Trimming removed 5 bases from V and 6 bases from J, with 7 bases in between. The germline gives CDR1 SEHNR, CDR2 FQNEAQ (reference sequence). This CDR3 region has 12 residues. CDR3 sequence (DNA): TGTGCCAGCAGCCAGGTGGCCGGGGAGCTGTTTTTT. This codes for CASSQVAGELFF.

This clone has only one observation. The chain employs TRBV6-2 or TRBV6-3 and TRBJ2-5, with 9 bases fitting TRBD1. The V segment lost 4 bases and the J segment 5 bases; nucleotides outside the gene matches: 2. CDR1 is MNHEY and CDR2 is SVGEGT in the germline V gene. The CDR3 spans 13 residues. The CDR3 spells CASSSTGGETQYF. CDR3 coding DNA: TGTGCCAGCAGTTCGACAGGGGGGGAGACCCAGTACTTC.

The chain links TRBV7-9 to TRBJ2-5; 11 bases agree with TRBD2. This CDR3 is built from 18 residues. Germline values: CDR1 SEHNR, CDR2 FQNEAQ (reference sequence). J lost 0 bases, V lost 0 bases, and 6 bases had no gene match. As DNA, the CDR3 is TGTGCCAGCAGCTTAGCGCTAGCGGGGGGCTGGTACCAAGAGACCCAGTACTTC. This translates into CASSLALAGGWYQETQYF.

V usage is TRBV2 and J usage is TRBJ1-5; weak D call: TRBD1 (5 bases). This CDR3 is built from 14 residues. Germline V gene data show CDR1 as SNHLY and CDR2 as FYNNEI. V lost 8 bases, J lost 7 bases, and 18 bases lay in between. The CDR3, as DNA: TGTGCCAGCTCTGAGGGGCAGGGAGGACAGCCCCAGCATTTT. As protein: CASSEGQGGQPQHF.

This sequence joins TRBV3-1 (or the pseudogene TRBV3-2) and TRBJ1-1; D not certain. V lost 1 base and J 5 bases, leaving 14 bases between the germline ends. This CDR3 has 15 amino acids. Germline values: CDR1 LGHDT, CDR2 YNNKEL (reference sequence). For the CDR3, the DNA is TGTGCCAGCAGCCAAGTGAGGTTGGCTAGGACTGAAGCTTTCTTT. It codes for CASSQVRLARTEAFF.